This TCR beta chain emerged from a study of a mutant IDH1 vaccine in newly diagnosed glioma. At the level of the study: Each patient was administered eight vaccinations, scheduled in weeks 1, 3, 5, 7, 11, 15, 19 and 23. Onset of vaccination occurred 4-6 weeks following radiotherapy alone, or with temozolomide cycles. Treated patients comprised approximately 60% males and approximately 38% females, mean age about 44 years. Patients were pretreated with radiotherapy, temozolomide, or both, mostly both.

CDR3 size: 21 residues. With 4 bases clipped from V and 0 bases from J, the junction kept 16 bases outside the gene matches. From germline, CDR1 is SGHVS and CDR2 FQNEAQ. As regards this clone: The antigen is undetermined.

Method: immunoSEQ multiplex PCR; TCRdb's copy keeps in-frame clones and lacks some. The table shows about 67,000 clones, with about 91% occurring only once. Time point here: week 11, during vaccination. Each dose delivered 300 ug of mutant IDH1 20-mer peptide subcutaneously with imiquimod. The sample here was PBMCs, taken from a glioma patient whose treatment included an IDH1 peptide vaccine. This TCR derives from a man aged 40-49 years with glioma. This chain connects TRBV7-8 to TRBJ2-6; 9 positions agree with TRBD1. Here the CDR3 reads CASSYAYWTDRGTSGANVLTF. CDR3 nucleotide sequence: TGTGCCAGCAGCTACGCGTATTGGACGGACAGGGGTACCTCTGGGGCCAACGTCCTGACTTTC.